One sample yielded the 13 T cell receptor beta chains listed below, sequenced in a study of T cell repertoires in cytomegalovirus infection. TCRdb passed the reads through MiXCR, listing each CDR3 protein once. The sample records tens of thousands of distinct CDR3 sequences, 20% to 25% being singletons. These receptors have no identified antigens. Sequenced input: PBMCs, sequenced either directly or after in vitro stimulation (not recorded which). These receptors all stem from a human donor in good health (CMV status not recorded). Some clones in this sample may be carry-over from other donors' samples.

V and J are TRBV5-1 and TRBJ2-7; D gene ambiguous. Germline CDR1 is SGHRS and CDR2 is YFSETQ. V lost 0 bases, J lost 5 bases, and 15 bases lay in between. CDR3 length equals 15 residues. The CDR3 nucleotides are TGCGCCAGCAGCTTGGAAACAGTTTCTGTGCACGAGCAGTACTTC. This encodes CASSLETVSVHEQYF.

The chain uses TRBV6-2 or TRBV6-3 and TRBJ2-6, with D unclear. This CDR3 is built from 13 residues. V was trimmed by 8 bases and J by 0 bases, leaving 5 bases between them. Per the germline V gene, CDR1 is MNHEY and CDR2 is SVGEGT. The CDR3 DNA reads TGTGCCAGCGAGTACTCTGGGGCCAACGTCCTGACTTTC. Amino acid sequence: CASEYSGANVLTF.

Only a few counts were recorded for this clonotype. The chain has TRBV19 and TRBJ2-7; D gene ambiguous. The germline gives CDR1 LNHDA, CDR2 SQIVND (reference sequence). This CDR3 has 11 residues. Between the trimmed V and J ends, which lost 4 bases and 4 bases, there was a span of 5 bases. CDR3 loop: CASSRLYEQYF. CDR3 nucleotide sequence: TGTGCCAGTAGTAGGCTATACGAGCAGTACTTC.

This clonotype was counted only a few times. V and J are TRBV4-1 and TRBJ2-7; 8 bases align to TRBD2. After removal of 0 bases from V and 4 bases from J, the junction contained 8 bases not matched to a gene. The germline gives CDR1 MGHRA, CDR2 YSYEKL. This CDR3 is built from 16 residues. The CDR3 nucleotides read TGCGCCAGCAGCCAAGAGAGGCGCGGGGGGCGATACGAGCAGTACGTC. It specifies CASSQERRGGRYEQYV.

This clonotype was found a few times. The chain couples TRBV4-1 to TRBJ2-7; 7 bases align to TRBD2. The CDR3 spans 18 residues. V gave up 0 bases and J gave up 3 bases; unmatched junction bases: 14. Looked up from germline, CDR1 is MGHRA and CDR2 is YSYEKL. The CDR3: CASSQDLGGLAVNYEQYF. CDR3 sequence (DNA): TGCGCCAGCAGCCAAGATTTGGGTGGCCTAGCGGTCAACTACGAGCAGTACTTC.

The chain recombines TRBV27 with TRBJ1-6; D call uncertain. This CDR3 region has 19 residues. CDR1 and CDR2 from the germline V gene are MNHEY and SMNVEV (reference sequence). V was cut by 2 bases and J by 0 bases, with 17 bases left in between. This chain's CDR3 is CASSLTLRGHSSYNSPLHF. In nucleotides, the CDR3 is TGTGCCAGCAGTTTAACCCTGAGAGGCCACAGCTCCTATAATTCACCCCTCCACTTT.

This clonotype was seen at least ten times. CDR3 residues: CASSWSYNEQFF. The DNA for the CDR3 is TGTGCCAGCAGCTGGAGTTACAATGAGCAGTTCTTC. The chain combines TRBV11-2 with TRBJ2-1; D unresolved. The V and J ends lost 4 bases and 4 bases respectively, with 5 bases between them. This CDR3 has 12 amino acids. Germline CDR1 and CDR2: SGHAT and FQNNGV. Based on the CDR3 plus reference TRBV11-2 and TRBJ2-1, the full variable domain is EAGVAQSPRYKIIEKRQSVAFWCNPISGHATLYWYQQILGQGPKLLIQFQNNGVVDDSQLPKDRFSAERLKGVDSTLKIQPAKLEDSAVYLCASSWSYNEQFFGPGTRLTVL.

This clonotype was observed a few times. The chain recombines TRBV6-2 or TRBV6-3 with TRBJ2-1, with no clear D. V was cut by 5 bases and J by 0 bases, with 8 bases left in between. Per the germline V gene, CDR1 is MNHEY and CDR2 is SVGEGT. There are 14 residues in the CDR3. The CDR3 is CASSDQASYNEQFF. Written as DNA, the CDR3 is TGTGCCAGCAGTGACCAGGCCTCCTACAATGAGCAGTTCTTC.

This clonotype appeared many times. V gene TRBV11-2 combines with J gene TRBJ2-3; TRBD2 aligns across 9 bases. Trimming removed 1 base from V and 0 bases from J; junction bases left unmatched: 5. The CDR3 totals 17 residues. Germline CDR1 and CDR2: SGHAT and FQNNGV. The CDR3 region has the DNA TGTGCCAGCAGCTTAGTTTCTAGCGGGGTGAGCACAGATACGCAGTATTTT. Its protein product is CASSLVSSGVSTDTQYF. Complete variable domain (other parts from reference TRBV11-2 and TRBJ2-3): EAGVAQSPRYKIIEKRQSVAFWCNPISGHATLYWYQQILGQGPKLLIQFQNNGVVDDSQLPKDRFSAERLKGVDSTLKIQPAKLEDSAVYLCASSLVSSGVSTDTQYFGPGTRLTVL.

J is TRBJ2-1 and V is TRBV12-3 or TRBV12-4, with 8 bases lining up with TRBD2. J was trimmed by 7 bases and V by 7 bases; bases with no gene match: 9. The CDR3 contains 14 residues. CDR3 residues: CASTPPGLVNEQFF. The CDR3 DNA sequence: TGTGCCAGCACCCCCCCGGGACTAGTAAATGAGCAGTTCTTC.

In its sample, this clonotype was seen many times. CDR3 residues: CASRTDRGGSYNSPLHF. Written as DNA, the CDR3 is TGTGCCAGCAGAACCGACAGGGGCGGGTCCTATAATTCACCCCTCCACTTT. V usage is TRBV7-3 and J usage is TRBJ1-6, with 8 bases lining up with TRBD1. The CDR3 spans 17 residues. The V segment lost 6 bases and the J segment 1 base; nucleotides outside the gene matches: 8. Germline CDR1 and CDR2: SGHTA and FQGTGA.

This clonotype was recorded at least ten times. The rearrangement links TRBV7-2 to TRBJ2-2, with 11 nucleotides matching TRBD2. The J segment lost 5 bases and the V segment lost 5 bases, leaving 10 bases of the junction unmatched. This CDR3 has 17 amino acids. The germline V gene has CDR1 SGHTA and CDR2 FQGNSA. CDR3 protein: CASSRGLAELYTGELFF. In DNA form, the CDR3 reads TGTGCCAGCAGCAGGGGACTAGCGGAGCTTTATACCGGGGAGCTGTTTTTT. Complete variable domain (other parts from reference TRBV7-2 and TRBJ2-2): GAGVSQSPSNKVTEKGKDVELRCDPISGHTALYWYRQSLGQGLEFLIYFQGNSAPDKSGLPSDRFSAERTGGSVSTLTIQRTQQEDSAVYLCASSRGLAELYTGELFFGEGSRLTVL.

In this sample, this clonotype turned up a few times. The chain combines TRBV7-9 with TRBJ2-1, with D uncertain. The V end was cut by 2 bases, the J end by 13 bases, with 12 bases between. Germline CDR1 reads SEHNR; CDR2 reads FQNEAQ (reference sequence). This CDR3 is 12 amino acids long. CDR3 protein: CASSLPPSHQFF. As DNA, the CDR3 is TGTGCCAGCAGCTTACCGCCCAGCCACCAGTTCTTC.